Presented here are 9 T cell receptor beta chains from one specimen sequenced in a study of blood T cell repertoires in COVID-19. Assay used: immunoSEQ multiplex PCR; TCRdb lists only in-frame clones, some missing. The table shows about 150,000 clones, with 65% to 80% occurring only once. The sequencing input was PBMCs or T cells enriched from blood (not recorded which). The receptors were gathered from a woman aged 70-85 years in a cohort exposed to, infected with or recovered from COVID-19 (not recorded which).

With regard to this clone: The conserved phenylalanine or tryptophan is not found at the CDR3 terminus, so this likely reflects a read error. Because the CDR3's place on the DNA is in doubt, the DNA is left out and the CDR3 is given as listed by TCRdb. The chain is built from TRBV12-3 or TRBV12-4 and TRBJ2-7; the DNA was not used to check the table's D call, TRBD1. Counting both end residues, the CDR3 totals 12 amino acids. The chain's CDR3 is CASSLDDRARTI.

The chain joins TRBV6-5 to TRBJ1-2; 12 bases line up with TRBD1. The germline V gene encodes CDR1 MNHEY and CDR2 SVGAGI. The CDR3 extends over 15 amino acids. V lost 11 bases to trimming and J lost 0 bases; unmatched junction nucleotides: 7. Here the CDR3 reads CAGGQGAGANYGYTF. The CDR3, as DNA: TGTGCCGGGGGACAGGGGGCGGGAGCTAACTATGGCTACACCTTC.

This chain links TRBV18 with TRBJ2-7; 7 bases map to TRBD1. V was pared by 4 bases and J by 2 bases, with 8 bases of the junction left unmatched. Germline CDR1 KGHSH, CDR2 LQKENI. This CDR3 is built from 15 residues. CDR3 coding DNA: TGTGCCAGCTCACTGTCGACAGGGCTGACCTACGAGCAGTACTTC. The encoded protein is CASSLSTGLTYEQYF.

This chain connects TRBV5-8 to TRBJ1-2; TRBD1 is a possible D gene (6 bases). CDR3 length equals 14 residues. V lost 1 base and J 4 bases, leaving 11 bases between the germline ends. Germline-derived CDR1 and CDR2 are SGHTS and YDEGEE. The CDR3 reads CASSLITGTYGYTF. The CDR3 DNA reads TGTGCCAGCAGCTTGATCACAGGGACCTATGGCTACACCTTC. Filled out from reference TRBV5-8 and TRBJ1-2, the complete variable domain reads EAGVTQSPTHLIKTRGQQATLRCSPISGHTSVYWYQQALGLGLQFLLWYDEGEERNRGNFPPRFSGRQFPNYSSELNVNALELEDSALYLCASSLITGTYGYTFGSGTRLTVV.

The V call is TRBV6-5, the J call TRBJ2-1, with 7 bases matching TRBD2. There are 15 residues in the CDR3. Germline CDR1 MNHEY, CDR2 SVGAGI. Trimming took 7 bases from V and 5 from J; bases not matched to a gene: 11. The CDR3 DNA follows: TGTGCCAGCAAAAGAGCGGGAATCTGGGACAATGAGCAGTTCTTC. This sequence encodes CASKRAGIWDNEQFF.

Points on this clone: The same CDR3 is also encoded by other DNA sequences in this sample. The chain carries TRBV2 and TRBJ2-5; no clear D gene. Per the germline V gene, CDR1 is SNHLY and CDR2 is FYNNEI. The CDR3 is 11 residues long. V dropped 7 bases and J dropped 1 base, with 4 bases sitting between them. This CDR3 is CASTLQETQYF. The CDR3 DNA is TGTGCCAGCACCCTCCAAGAGACCCAGTACTTC.

In nucleotides, the CDR3 is TGTGCCAGCAGCCACCCAGACAGGGTGCCCACTGAAGCTTTCTTT. Translated: CASSHPDRVPTEAFF. The chain recombines TRBV14 with TRBJ1-1, with 7 positions matching TRBD1. V was pared by 3 bases and J by 4 bases, with 8 bases of the junction left unmatched. From germline, CDR1 is SGHDN and CDR2 FVKESK. The CDR3 totals 15 residues.

The genes are TRBV19 and TRBJ1-4; TRBD1 agrees at 9 bases. This CDR3 is built from 16 residues. Germline CDR1 reads LNHDA; CDR2 reads SQIVND (reference sequence). The ends lost 7 bases at V and 8 bases at J; junction bases unmatched: 14. CDR3 protein: CASNPPTGTGREKLFF. CDR3 coding DNA: TGTGCCAGTAACCCTCCCACGGGGACAGGGCGGGAAAAACTGTTTTTT.

This sequence joins TRBV28 and TRBJ2-5; D is unclear. V lost 4 bases to trimming and J lost 0 bases, with 9 bases between them. Per germline, CDR1 MDHEN and CDR2 SYDVKM. CDR3 length equals 14 residues. CDR3 region: CASSSPQYQETQYF. The CDR3 region has the DNA TGTGCCAGCAGTTCCCCCCAGTACCAAGAGACCCAGTACTTC.